This TCR beta chain stems from a study of T cells in Graves' hyperthyroidism and ophthalmopathy (dated 2019 in TCRdb). At the level of the whole study: Peripheral blood samples were taken at initial diagnosis, before any treatment was given. To identify distinguishing TCR V-J signatures, a discovery cohort of around 98 patients was used, comprising fewer than 45 with Graves' ophthalmopathy and 55 to 65 with stable Graves' hyperthyroidism. Whether ophthalmopathy could be predicted prospectively was tested in an independent validation cohort made up of roughly 19 hyperthyroidism patients plus 17 patients who later progressed to ophthalmopathy. For training and testing, the 100 or so patients in the discovery cohort were randomly divided in a 7:3 ratio. The study also compared thyroid tissue and blood T-cell repertoires from more than five Graves' hyperthyroidism patients. After sampling, hyperthyroidism patients received methimazole starting at 30 mg daily, and ophthalmopathy patients received high-dose intravenous methylprednisolone. The paper reports TCR Vbeta CDR3 sequencing of 140 or so peripheral blood samples: around 45 ophthalmopathy, approximately 74 hyperthyroidism and approximately 17 progressor patients.

Paper-wide results and their limitations: A 13 V-J signature model separated ophthalmopathy from stable hyperthyroidism, with about 90% sensitivity and around 84% specificity in cross-validation and 80%/75% in testing. Most expanded thyroid clonotypes (frequency above 0.001) were also detected in blood, a finding suggesting that blood repertoires may reflect thyroid immune responses. No statistical method was used to set the sample size in advance, and investigators knew the group allocation. In validation, progression to ophthalmopathy was predicted by the model with 70.59% sensitivity and around 75% specificity, a median of approximately 6.5 months before onset.

This clonotype was detected a few times. What this receptor recognizes is not known. Base qualities are not recorded, but no much larger clone differs from it by a single base. The TCR beta CDR3 regions were amplified from the RNA transcripts. For the first round of RT-PCR on the TCR CDR3, the HTBI primer set was used together with the Qiagen OneStep RT-PCR kit. Libraries were constructed in a second round of multiplex PCR, after which size selection and purification were carried out. Sequencing of the libraries was done on an Illumina HiSeq2000 using paired-end 100 bp reads. For the original study's pipeline: Raw data were processed with SOAPnuke, discarding reads with adapters, uncalled bases, mean Phred below 15, or no exact constant-primer or identifier match. High-quality paired reads were merged using COPE v1.2.5, and each unique nucleotide sequence was defined as a clonotype. MiTCR v1.1 was used to align the clonotypes against IMGT TRBV, TRBD and TRBJ reference segments. Analysis was restricted to V-J combinations with a frequency above 0.0001, which covered over 98% of repertoires. A TCS score was defined as the ratio between F50 (clonal expansion) and ExV (chaos), using BLOSUM62-based TCRdist between CDR3 peptides within each V-J. Welch's t-statistics and random forest reduced roughly 500 V-J features to 13, which were used in a naive Bayes classifier (R e1071). TCRdb handled the public reads itself, with Q25 trimming in fastp and clone calling in MiXCR, and kept productive beta chains. Every CDR3 protein is listed once, alongside the most common genes and DNA of its rows. Here the V and J calls rest on TCRdb's processing, not on the authors' analysis. For this sample the table gives about 600,000 distinct CDR3 sequences, of which approximately 15% were detected only once. About 6.6% of the sample is in the top ten clones.

Ophthalmopathy patients had moderately to severely active disease, with a Clinical Activity Score of 3 or more, a NOSPECS grade of 4 or more, and a disease duration of less than 3 months. Patients with uncontrolled infections, other autoimmune diseases, pregnancy or lactation were excluded. Clinical symptoms, serum thyroxine and TRAb, thyroid ultrasound, and orbital computed tomography formed the basis for the diagnoses. PBMCs were isolated from 8 to 10 ml of fresh peripheral blood by Ficoll-Paque density gradient centrifugation. Trizol reagent was used to extract total RNA, and RNA quality was then checked on an Agilent 2100 Bioanalyzer. V is cut by 4 bases and J by 9 bases, and the space between the germline ends is 13 bases. Measured from the cysteine to the phenylalanine, the CDR3 is 13 residues long. Only the CDR3 portion is preserved as DNA: 39 bases, with reading frame beginning at the first base. Via the germline V gene, CDR1 is SNHLY and CDR2 FYNNEI.

Recombination connected TRBV2 to TRBJ2-1; the D call could be TRBD1 or TRBD2, with each sharing 5 bases. This clonotype originated in a woman aged 18-35 years with Graves' ophthalmopathy. Source material: blood. CDR3 reads: CASSAIRGGEQFF. The DNA is as follows: TGTGCCAGCAGTGCGATTCGGGGCGGTGAGCAGTTCTTC.